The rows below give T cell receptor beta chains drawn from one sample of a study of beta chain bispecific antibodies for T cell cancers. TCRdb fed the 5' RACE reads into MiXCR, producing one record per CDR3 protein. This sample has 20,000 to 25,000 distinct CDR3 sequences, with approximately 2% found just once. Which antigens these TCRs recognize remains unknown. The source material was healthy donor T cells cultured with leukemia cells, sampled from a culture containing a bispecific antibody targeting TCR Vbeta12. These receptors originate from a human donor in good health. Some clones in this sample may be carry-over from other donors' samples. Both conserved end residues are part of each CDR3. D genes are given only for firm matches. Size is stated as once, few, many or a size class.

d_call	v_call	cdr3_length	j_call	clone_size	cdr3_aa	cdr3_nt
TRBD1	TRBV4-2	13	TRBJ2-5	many	CASSADREETQYF	TGTGCCAGCAGCGCGGACAGGGAAGAGACCCAGTACTTC
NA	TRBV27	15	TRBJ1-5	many	CASSLSRSGNQPQHF	TGTGCCAGCAGTTTAAGTCGGTCGGGCAATCAGCCCCAGCATTTT
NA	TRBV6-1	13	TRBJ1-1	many	CASSEQPNTEAFF	TGTGCCAGCAGTGAGCAGCCAAACACTGAAGCTTTCTTT
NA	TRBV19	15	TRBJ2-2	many	CASSVRMDTTGELFF	TGTGCCAGTAGTGTCCGGATGGACACTACCGGGGAGCTGTTTTTT
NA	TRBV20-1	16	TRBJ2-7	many	CSARDFRGSFSYEQYF	TGCAGTGCTAGAGATTTTCGGGGGAGTTTTTCCTACGAGCAGTACTTC
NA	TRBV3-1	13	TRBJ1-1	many	CASSQALNTEAFF	TGTGCCAGCAGCCAAGCATTGAACACTGAAGCTTTCTTT
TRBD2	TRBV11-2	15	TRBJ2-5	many	CASSLGLAGEETQYF	TGTGCCAGCAGCTTAGGCCTAGCGGGGGAAGAGACCCAGTACTTC
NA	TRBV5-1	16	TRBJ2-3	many	CASSLPAVPPADTQYF	TGCGCCAGCAGCTTACCGGCAGTCCCGCCGGCAGATACGCAGTATTTT
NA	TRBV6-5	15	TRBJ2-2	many	CASSTHTANTGELFF	TGTGCCAGCAGTACCCACACAGCTAACACCGGGGAGCTGTTTTTT
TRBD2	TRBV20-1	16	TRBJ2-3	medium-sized	CSARDFGGGVTDTQYF	TGCAGTGCTAGAGATTTTGGGGGGGGGGTCACAGATACGCAGTATTTT
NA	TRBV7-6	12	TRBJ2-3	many	CASSSLSDTQYF	TGTGCCAGCAGCTCCCTTTCGGATACGCAGTATTTT
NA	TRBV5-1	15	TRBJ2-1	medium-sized	CASSLNAGVDNEQFF	TGCGCCAGCAGCTTGAACGCAGGGGTGGACAATGAGCAGTTCTTC
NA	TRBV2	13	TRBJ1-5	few	CASSIGSNQPQHF	TGTGCCAGCAGTATAGGGAGCAATCAGCCCCAGCATTTT
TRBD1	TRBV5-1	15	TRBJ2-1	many	CASSSLGGTWNEQFF	TGCGCCAGCAGCTCTCTAGGGGGCACGTGGAATGAGCAGTTCTTC
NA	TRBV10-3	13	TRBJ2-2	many	CAISDMSPGELFF	TGTGCCATCAGTGATATGAGTCCCGGGGAGCTGTTTTTT
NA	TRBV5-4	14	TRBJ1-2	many	CASSSSRGNYGYTF	TGTGCCAGCAGCTCCTCCAGGGGAAACTATGGCTACACCTTC
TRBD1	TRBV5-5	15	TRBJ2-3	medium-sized	CASSFGGQDTDTQYF	TGTGCCAGCAGCTTTGGGGGACAGGACACAGATACGCAGTATTTT
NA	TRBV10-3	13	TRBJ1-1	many	CAISGQMNTEAFF	TGTGCCATCAGCGGACAGATGAACACTGAAGCTTTCTTT